This record covers a single TCR beta chain. Its antigen specificity is not known. It differs at one base from a far larger clone, so likely a read error. All patients had node-negative disease on CT and PET/CT, and none had a history of other malignancies or had previously received chemotherapy or radiotherapy. At each of two time points, roughly 6.5 milliliters of peripheral venous blood were collected in EDTA tubes. PBMCs were isolated by Ficoll-Paque Plus density-gradient centrifugation. Immediately after collection, samples were stored at -80 degrees C until analysis. This entry comes from a study of prognosis after radiotherapy for stage I lung cancer (dated by TCRdb to 2020 to 2023). Notes on the research overall: Roughly 20 stage I NSCLC patients were enrolled in Nanjing, China, between 2018 and early 2019. Patients with newly diagnosed primary stage I lung tumors numbered 11 to 15, with four to six others having oligometastatic NSCLC after surgical resection of the primary tumor. All patients were considered medically inoperable, owing to comorbidities in around twelve and refusal of surgery in about seven. Ages in the cohort of approximately 13 men and 6 women ranged from about 50 to 84 years, with a median of 74. Squamous cell carcinoma histology was identified in more than five patients, and adenocarcinoma histology was identified in twelve patients. SBRT was delivered in 3 to 5 fractions with a biologically effective dose of at least 100 Gy, and image-guided IMRT or VMAT was used for delivery. In every patient, SBRT was given without any concurrent therapy. Distant metastases were developed by four of the 19 patients after SBRT, at a median of around seven months, whereas no significant progression was observed in the other 15 patients. This study profiled peripheral blood TCR beta repertoires from stage I NSCLC patients before and after stereotactic body radiotherapy and linked the repertoires to distant failure. For each of the roughly 20 patients, one blood sample was taken before SBRT and one after, so the study sequenced approximately 38 samples in total.

Deletion took 5 bases off V and 7 bases off J, with a span of 17 bases between the germline ends. From the cysteine through the phenylalanine, the CDR3 covers 14 amino acids. Kept here is only the CDR3 DNA, which spans 42 bases and is read in frame from base 1. In the germline V gene, CDR1 corresponds to MNHEY and CDR2 to SVGEGT. Two rounds of multiplex PCR were performed to amplify the TCR beta CDR3 region from genomic DNA. The first PCR round used primers specific to each TRBV and TRBJ gene, with sequences filed in Chinese patent CN105087789A. The second PCR round used universal primers. The Roche High Pure PCR Template Preparation Kit was used to extract genomic DNA from frozen PBMCs. The libraries underwent paired-end sequencing with 151 bp reads on an Illumina HiSeq 3000. Regarding the original processing steps: CutAdapt was used to discard raw reads that did not contain the multiplex PCR primer sequences. High-quality paired reads were merged into contigs with PEAR. By aligning each contig to reference sequences, MiXCR assigned the TRB V, D and J gene segments to that contig. To remove sequencing errors, CDR3 sequences were clustered according to base quality and sequence similarity. Shannon entropy, normalized by the natural log of the productive TCR sequence number, served as the measure of diversity. Clonality was computed as one minus the ratio of Shannon entropy to the natural log of the number of unique clonotypes. The Youden index of ROC curves was used to select progression-free survival cut-offs for repertoire metrics, and analyses were performed in R 3.5.3. TCRdb itself trimmed the public reads at Q25 with fastp, ran MiXCR and retained productive beta chains. Rows with one shared CDR3 protein collapse into an entry with the most common genes and DNA. What appears here as the V and J calls and clone size reflects TCRdb's work, not the paper's. For this sample the table gives about 19,000 distinct CDR3 sequences, of which around 50% were detected only once. Roughly 26% of the sample belongs to the ten largest clones.

Results and caveats for the whole study, not just this receptor: No adjustment for multiple comparisons was applied to any of the reported P values. TRBV and TRBJ usage frequencies reportedly varied with metastasis status, involving two V genes at baseline and several V and two J genes after SBRT. Post-SBRT Shannon entropy and its change from baseline were lower in patients who developed distant metastases; baseline Shannon entropy was not associated with metastases. Unique TCR clone counts fell after SBRT (median about 10,000 before versus about 7,100 after; Wilcoxon paired P=0.011). Tumor specificity of expanded TCR clones was not determined. The study was limited by its small cohort and short follow-up, and the findings require independent validation.

The sequences come from PBMCs, collected before or after stereotactic body radiation therapy (not recorded which). The sequence was collected from a donor over 45 with non-small cell lung cancer. Recombination joined TRBV6-2 or TRBV6-3 with TRBJ1-2; the D gene remains uncertain. The CDR3 in this case is CASSDPASGVGYTF. The sequenced DNA: TGTGCCAGCAGTGACCCGGCGTCAGGAGTTGGCTACACCTTC.